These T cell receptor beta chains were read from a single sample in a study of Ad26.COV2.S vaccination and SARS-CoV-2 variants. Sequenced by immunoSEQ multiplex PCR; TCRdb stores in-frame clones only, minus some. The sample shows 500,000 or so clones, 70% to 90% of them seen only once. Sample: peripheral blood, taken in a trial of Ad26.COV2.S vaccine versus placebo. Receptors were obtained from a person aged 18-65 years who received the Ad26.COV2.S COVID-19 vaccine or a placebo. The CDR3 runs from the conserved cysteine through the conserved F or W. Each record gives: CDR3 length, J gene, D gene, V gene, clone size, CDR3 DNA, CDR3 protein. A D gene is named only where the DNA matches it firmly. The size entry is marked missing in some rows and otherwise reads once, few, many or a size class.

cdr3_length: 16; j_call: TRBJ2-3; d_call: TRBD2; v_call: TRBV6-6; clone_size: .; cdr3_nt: TGTGCCAGCAGTTACGGACTAGCGGGAGGTGGCCATACGCAGTATTTT; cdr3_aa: CASSYGLAGGGHTQYF
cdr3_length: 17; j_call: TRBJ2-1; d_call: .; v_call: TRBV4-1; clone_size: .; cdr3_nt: TGCGCCAGCAGCCAGGGCCCGGGGTGGTACTCCTACAATGAGCAGTTCTTC; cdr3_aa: CASSQGPGWYSYNEQFF
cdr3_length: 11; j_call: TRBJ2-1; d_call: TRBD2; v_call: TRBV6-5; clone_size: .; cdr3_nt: TGTGCATCGGGACTAGGGGATGAGCAGTTCTTC; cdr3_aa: CASGLGDEQFF
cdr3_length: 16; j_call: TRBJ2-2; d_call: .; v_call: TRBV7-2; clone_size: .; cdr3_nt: TGTGCCAGCAGCTTAGAGGGGGGAACGAACACCGGGGAGCTGTTTTTT; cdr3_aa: CASSLEGGTNTGELFF
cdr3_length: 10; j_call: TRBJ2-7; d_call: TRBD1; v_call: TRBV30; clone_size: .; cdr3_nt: TGTGCCCAAGGGGGACAGGAGCAGTACTTC; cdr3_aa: CAQGGQEQYF
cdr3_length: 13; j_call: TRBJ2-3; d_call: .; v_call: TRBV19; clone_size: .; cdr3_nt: TGTGCCAGTAGTATAGTGGCCACAGATACGCAGTATTTT; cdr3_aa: CASSIVATDTQYF
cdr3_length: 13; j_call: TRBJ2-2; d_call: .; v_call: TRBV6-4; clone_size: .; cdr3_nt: TGTGCCAGCAGTGAAGCGAGTACCGGGGAGCTGTTTTTT; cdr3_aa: CASSEASTGELFF
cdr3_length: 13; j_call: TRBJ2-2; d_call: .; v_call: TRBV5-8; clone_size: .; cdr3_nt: TGTGCCAGCAGCTTAGGGGGAGTCGGGGAGCTGTTTTTT; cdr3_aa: CASSLGGVGELFF
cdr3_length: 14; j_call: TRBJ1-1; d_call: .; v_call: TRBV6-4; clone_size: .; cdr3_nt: TGTGCCAGCAGTGACTCCGGAGGAAACACTGAAGCTTTCTTT; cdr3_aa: CASSDSGGNTEAFF
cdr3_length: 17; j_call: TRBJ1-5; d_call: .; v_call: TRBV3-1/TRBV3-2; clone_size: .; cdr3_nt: TGTGCCAGCAGCCAGGCCGGGGCAGGGGTAAGCAATCAGCCCCAGCATTTT; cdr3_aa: CASSQAGAGVSNQPQHF
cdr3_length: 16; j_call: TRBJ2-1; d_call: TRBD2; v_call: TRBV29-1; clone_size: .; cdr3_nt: TGCAGCGTTGAACCCCGGACTAGCGGCTCGAACAATGAGCAGTTCTTC; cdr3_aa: CSVEPRTSGSNNEQFF
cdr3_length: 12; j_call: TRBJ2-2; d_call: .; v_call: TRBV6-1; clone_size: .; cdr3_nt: TGTGCCAGCAGACAGGGAGCCGGGGAGCTGTTTTTT; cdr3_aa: CASRQGAGELFF
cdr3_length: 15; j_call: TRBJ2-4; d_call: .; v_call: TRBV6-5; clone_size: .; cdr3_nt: TGTGCCAGCAGAAGGGGCATAGTTTCTGGAAACATTCAGTACTTC; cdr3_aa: CASRRGIVSGNIQYF
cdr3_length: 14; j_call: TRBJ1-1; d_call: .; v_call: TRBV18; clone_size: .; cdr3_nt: TGTGCCAGCTCACCACGCGCAGGGGTGACTGAAGCTTTCTTT; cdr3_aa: CASSPRAGVTEAFF
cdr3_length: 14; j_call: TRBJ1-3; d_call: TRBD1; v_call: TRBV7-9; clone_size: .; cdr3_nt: TGTGCCAGCAGCCCCTGGACAGGTGGAAACACCATATATTTT; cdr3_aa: CASSPWTGGNTIYF
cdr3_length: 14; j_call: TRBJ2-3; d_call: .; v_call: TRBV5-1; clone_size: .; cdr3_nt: TGCGCCAGCAGTACCGGAGGCAGCACAGATACGCAGTATTTT; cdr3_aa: CASSTGGSTDTQYF
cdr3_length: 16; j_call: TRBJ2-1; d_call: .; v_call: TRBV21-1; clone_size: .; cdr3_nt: TGTGCCAGCAGCAAAGGCAGGGGGTACTCCTACAATGAGCAGTTCTTC; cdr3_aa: CASSKGRGYSYNEQFF
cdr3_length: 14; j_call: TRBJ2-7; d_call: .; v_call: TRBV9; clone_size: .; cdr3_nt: TGTGCCAGCAGCCCGGGATTTACCCCCTACGAGCAGTACTTC; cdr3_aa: CASSPGFTPYEQYF
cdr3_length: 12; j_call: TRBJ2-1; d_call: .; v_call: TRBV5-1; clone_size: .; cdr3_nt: TGCGCCAGCAGCTCCCAGATCGGCGAGCAGTTCTTC; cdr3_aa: CASSSQIGEQFF
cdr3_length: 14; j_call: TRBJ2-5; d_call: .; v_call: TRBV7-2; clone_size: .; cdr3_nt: TGTGCCAGCAGCTTAGTACCCTCGGGCGAGACCCAGTACTTC; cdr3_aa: CASSLVPSGETQYF
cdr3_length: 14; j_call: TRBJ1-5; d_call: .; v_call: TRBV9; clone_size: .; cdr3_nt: TGTGCCAGCGGTAAGACAGGAACGAATCAGCCCCAGCATTTT; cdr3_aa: CASGKTGTNQPQHF
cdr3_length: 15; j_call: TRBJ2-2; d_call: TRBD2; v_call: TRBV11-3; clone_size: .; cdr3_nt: TGTGCCAGCAGCCTGGGGCAAGCGGGATCCGGGGAGCTGTTTTTT; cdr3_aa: CASSLGQAGSGELFF
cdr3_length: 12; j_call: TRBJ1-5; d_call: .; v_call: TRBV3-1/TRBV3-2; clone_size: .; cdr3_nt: TGTGCCAGCAGCCAGGCGACAGGCCCCCAGCATTTT; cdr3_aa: CASSQATGPQHF
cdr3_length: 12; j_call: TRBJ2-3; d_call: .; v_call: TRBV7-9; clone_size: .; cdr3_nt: TGTGCCAGCTCTAGGGGCACAGATACGCAGTATTTT; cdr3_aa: CASSRGTDTQYF
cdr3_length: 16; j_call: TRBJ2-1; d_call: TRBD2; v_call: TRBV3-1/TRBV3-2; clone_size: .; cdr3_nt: TGTGCCAGCACTCCGATACTAGCGGGAGGTTACAATGAGCAGTTCTTC; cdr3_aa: CASTPILAGGYNEQFF
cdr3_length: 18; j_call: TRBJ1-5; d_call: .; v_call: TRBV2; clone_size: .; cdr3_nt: TGTGCCAGCAGTGAGACAAAAACAGGAACAGGGAGCAATCAGCCCCAGCATTTT; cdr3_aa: CASSETKTGTGSNQPQHF
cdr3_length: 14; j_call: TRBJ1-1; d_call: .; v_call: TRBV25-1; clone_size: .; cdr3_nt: TGTGCCAGCAGTGCCCTCAGTCCGGGAGTTGAAGCTTTCTTT; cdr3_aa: CASSALSPGVEAFF
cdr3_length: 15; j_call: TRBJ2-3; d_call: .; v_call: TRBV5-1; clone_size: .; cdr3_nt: TGCGCCAGCAGCCCCAAGGCCAGTAGCACAGATACGCAGTATTTT; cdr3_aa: CASSPKASSTDTQYF
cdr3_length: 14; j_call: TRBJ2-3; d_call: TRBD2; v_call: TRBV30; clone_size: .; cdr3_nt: TGTGCCTGGAGTGTTGGGGGGGTTTTAGATACGCAGTATTTT; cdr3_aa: CAWSVGGVLDTQYF
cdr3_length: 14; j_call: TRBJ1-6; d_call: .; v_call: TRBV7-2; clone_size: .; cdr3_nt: TGTGCCAGCAGCCCAGACTCCTATAATTCACCCCTCCACTTT; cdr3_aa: CASSPDSYNSPLHF
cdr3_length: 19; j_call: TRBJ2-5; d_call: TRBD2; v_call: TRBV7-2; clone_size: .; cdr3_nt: TGTGCCAGCAGCTCCCAACGACTAGCGGGAGATGCGACGCGGGAGACCCAGTACTTC; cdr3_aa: CASSSQRLAGDATRETQYF
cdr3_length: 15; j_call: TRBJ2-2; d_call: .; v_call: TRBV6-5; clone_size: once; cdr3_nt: TGTGCCAGCAGAACCACTCAACGCAACACCGGGGAGCTGTTTTTT; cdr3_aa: CASRTTQRNTGELFF
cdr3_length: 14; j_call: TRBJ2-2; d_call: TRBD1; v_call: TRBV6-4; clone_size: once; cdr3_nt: TGTGCCAGCAGGACAGGGTCATACACCGGGGAGCTGTTTTTT; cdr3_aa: CASRTGSYTGELFF
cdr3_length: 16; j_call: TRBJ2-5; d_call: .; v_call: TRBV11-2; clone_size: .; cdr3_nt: TGTGCCAGCAGCCCGGAACGGGTTTCGTACCAAGAGACCCAGTACTTC; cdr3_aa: CASSPERVSYQETQYF
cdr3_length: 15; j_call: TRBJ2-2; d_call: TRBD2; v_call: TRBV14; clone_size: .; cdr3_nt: TGTGCCAGCAGCCAAGTGGCGGGAGTACCCGGGGAGCTGTTTTTT; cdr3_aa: CASSQVAGVPGELFF
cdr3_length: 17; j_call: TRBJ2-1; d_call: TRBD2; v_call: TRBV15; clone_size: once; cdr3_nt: TGTGCCACCAGCAGAGAAACTGGGACTAGCGGTTACAATGAGCAGTTCTTC; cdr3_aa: CATSRETGTSGYNEQFF
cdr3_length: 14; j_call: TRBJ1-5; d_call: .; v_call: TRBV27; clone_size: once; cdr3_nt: TGTGCCAGCAGTCTAAGGGCTTACAATCAGCCCCAGCATTTT; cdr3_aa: CASSLRAYNQPQHF
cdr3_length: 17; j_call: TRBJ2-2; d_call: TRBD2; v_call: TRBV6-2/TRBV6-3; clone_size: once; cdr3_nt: TGTGCCAGCAGGCCTGGATTACTAGCGGGAGTGAACGGGGAGCTGTTTTTT; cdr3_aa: CASRPGLLAGVNGELFF
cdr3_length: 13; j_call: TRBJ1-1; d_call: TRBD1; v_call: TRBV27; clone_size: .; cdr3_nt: TGTGCCAGCAGTTTCTTCCGACAGGGAAGGGCTTTCTTT; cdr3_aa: CASSFFRQGRAFF
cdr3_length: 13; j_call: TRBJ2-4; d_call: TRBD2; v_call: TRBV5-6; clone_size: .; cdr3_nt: TGTGCCAGCAGCTTGGCCGAAGCGGGAGGGCTGTACTTC; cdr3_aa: CASSLAEAGGLYF
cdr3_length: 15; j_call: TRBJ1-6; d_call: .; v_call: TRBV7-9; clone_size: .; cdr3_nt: TGTGCCAGCAGCTTAGATTCCGGGGAACTTTCACCCCTCCACTTT; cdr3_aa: CASSLDSGELSPLHF
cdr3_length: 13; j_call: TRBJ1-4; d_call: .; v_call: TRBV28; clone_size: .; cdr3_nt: TGTGCCAGCAGTTTTCCCCCCACAGAAAAACTGTTTTTT; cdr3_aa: CASSFPPTEKLFF
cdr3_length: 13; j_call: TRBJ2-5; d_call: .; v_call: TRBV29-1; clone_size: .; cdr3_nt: TGCAGCGTTGAGATCGCGACTAAAGAGACCCAGTACTTC; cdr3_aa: CSVEIATKETQYF
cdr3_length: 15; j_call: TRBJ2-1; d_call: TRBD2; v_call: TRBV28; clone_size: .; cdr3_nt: TGTGCCAGCAGTTTGTGGGGGACTAGAAACAATGAGCAGTTCTTC; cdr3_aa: CASSLWGTRNNEQFF
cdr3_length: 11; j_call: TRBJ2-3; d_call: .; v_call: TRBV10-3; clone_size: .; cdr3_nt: TGTGCCATCAGCGGCACAGATACGCAGTATTTT; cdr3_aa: CAISGTDTQYF
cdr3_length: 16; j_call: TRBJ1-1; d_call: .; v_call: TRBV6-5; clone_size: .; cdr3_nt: TGTGCCAGCAGTTACTCTCGGACGGAGATGAACACTGAAGCTTTCTTT; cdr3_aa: CASSYSRTEMNTEAFF
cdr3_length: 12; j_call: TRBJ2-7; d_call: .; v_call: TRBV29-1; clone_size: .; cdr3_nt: TGCAGCGTTGTAAACAGGGACTACGAGCAGTACTTC; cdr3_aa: CSVVNRDYEQYF
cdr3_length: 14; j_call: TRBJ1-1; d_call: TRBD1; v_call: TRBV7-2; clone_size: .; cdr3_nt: TGTGCCAGCAGCTTAGAAGGGGGCCGTACTGAAGCTTTCTTT; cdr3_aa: CASSLEGGRTEAFF
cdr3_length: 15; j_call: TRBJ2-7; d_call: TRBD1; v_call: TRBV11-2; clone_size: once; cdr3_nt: TGTGCCAGCAGCTTAGTGGGACAGGGATGGTACGAGCAGTACTTC; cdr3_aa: CASSLVGQGWYEQYF
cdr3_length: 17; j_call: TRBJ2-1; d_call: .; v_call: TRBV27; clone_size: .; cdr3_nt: TGTGCCAGCAGTTTAAGGTCTTCTACCAGCGGCTACAATGAGCAGTTCTTC; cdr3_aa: CASSLRSSTSGYNEQFF
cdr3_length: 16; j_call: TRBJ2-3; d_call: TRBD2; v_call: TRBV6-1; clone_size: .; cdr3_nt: TGTGCCAGCAGTGTGGGGGCTAGCGGGAGAAGAGATACGCAGTATTTT; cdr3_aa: CASSVGASGRRDTQYF
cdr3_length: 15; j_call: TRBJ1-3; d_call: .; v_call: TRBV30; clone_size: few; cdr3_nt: TGTGCCTGGAGTTTCGGTCTCAGCTCTGGAAACACCATATATTTT; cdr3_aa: CAWSFGLSSGNTIYF
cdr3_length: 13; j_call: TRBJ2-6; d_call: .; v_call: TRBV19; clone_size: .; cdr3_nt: TGTGCCAGTAGGTCGGCTGGGGCCAACGTCCTGACTTTC; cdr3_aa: CASRSAGANVLTF
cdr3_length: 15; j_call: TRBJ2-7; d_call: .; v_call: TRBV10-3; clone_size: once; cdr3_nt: TGTGCCATCAGTGAGTCGAGGACAGCGCCGGCCGAGCAGTACTTC; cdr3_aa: CAISESRTAPAEQYF
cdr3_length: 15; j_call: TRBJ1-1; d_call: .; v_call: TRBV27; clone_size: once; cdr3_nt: TGTGCCAGCAGTGTCTCACAGGGCCGGATTTCTGAAGCTTTCTTT; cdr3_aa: CASSVSQGRISEAFF
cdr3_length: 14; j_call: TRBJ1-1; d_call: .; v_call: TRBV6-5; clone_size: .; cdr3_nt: TGTGCCAGCAGTTACTCGCAGTTGAACACTGAAGCTTTCTTT; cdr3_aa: CASSYSQLNTEAFF
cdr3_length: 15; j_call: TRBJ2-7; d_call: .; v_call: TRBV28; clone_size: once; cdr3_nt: TGTGCCAGCAGTTTATTCGGGGTAGGGGCCTACGAGCAGTACTTC; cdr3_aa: CASSLFGVGAYEQYF
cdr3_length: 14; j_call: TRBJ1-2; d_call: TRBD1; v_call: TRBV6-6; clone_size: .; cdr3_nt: TGTGCCAGCAGTAACCGGGACAGGGGGCCTGGCTACACCTTC; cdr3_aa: CASSNRDRGPGYTF
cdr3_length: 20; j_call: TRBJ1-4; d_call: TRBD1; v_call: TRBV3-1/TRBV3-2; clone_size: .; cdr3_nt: TGTGCCAGCAGCCAAAAGATTGCAACTAAGGACAGGGAGAGAGGGGAAAAACTGTTTTTT; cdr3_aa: CASSQKIATKDRERGEKLFF
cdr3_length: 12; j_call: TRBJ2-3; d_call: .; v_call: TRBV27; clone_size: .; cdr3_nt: TGTGCCAGCAGGTATTGGGGAGATACGCAGTATTTT; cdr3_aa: CASRYWGDTQYF